This T cell receptor (beta chain) was sequenced for a study of control samples from healthy donors and cancer patients. The table lists this clone with a count of one. Germline V gives CDR1 LNHDA, CDR2 SQIVND (reference sequence). V gave up 7 bases and J gave up 0 bases, with 15 bases separating them. This CDR3 is built from 15 residues. Sequenced by immunoSEQ multiplex PCR; TCRdb stores in-frame clones only, minus some. The sample shows about 140,000 clones, roughly nine tenths of them seen only once. The sequence was collected from a woman aged 25 to 45 in good health. The V call is TRBV19, the J call TRBJ1-1, with D uncertain. Material for sequencing was blood. CDR3 protein: CASTAGGRMNTEAFF. The CDR3 DNA reads as TGTGCCAGTACCGCGGGCGGGCGGATGAACACTGAAGCTTTCTTT.